What follows are 19 T cell receptor beta chains derived from one specimen sequenced in a study of CD8 T cells in Susac syndrome. cDNA came from approximately 0.5 to 1 ug RNA primed by random hexamers. Each CDR3 protein is one row after TCRdb ran MiXCR on the immunoSEQ multiplex PCR reads. The sample contains 150,000 to 200,000 distinct CDR3 sequences, 85% to 95% of which appear only once. Sequenced input: CD4+ T cells from PBMCs. The origin of the receptors is a human donor in good health.

This chain links TRBV18 with TRBJ1-5; 8 nucleotides line up with TRBD1. V lost 3 bases to trimming and J lost 5 bases; unmatched junction nucleotides: 9. This CDR3 comprises 16 residues. The germline gives CDR1 KGHSH, CDR2 LQKENI. CDR3 coding DNA: TGTGCCAGCTCACCTCAACCGCAGGGGGCGGATCAGCCCCAGCATTTT. It codes for CASSPQPQGADQPQHF.

The gene calls are TRBV6-6 and TRBJ1-5; D unresolved. The germline gives CDR1 MNHNY, CDR2 SVGAGI (reference sequence). Trimming pared 4 bases from V and 5 bases from J, leaving 15 bases between. The CDR3 spans 15 residues. The CDR3 reads CASSSGSGGYQPQHF. In nucleotides, the CDR3 is TGTGCCAGCAGTTCCGGGTCCGGAGGCTATCAGCCCCAGCATTTT.

This chain links TRBV19 with TRBJ2-5, with D maybe TRBD1 (6 bases). Trimming took off 0 bases at V and 1 base at J, with 18 bases between the two ends. The CDR3 is 18 residues long. The germline CDR1 and CDR2 sequences are LNHDA and SQIVND (reference sequence). DNA of the CDR3: TGTGCCAGTAGTATAGATGCCCTTGCAGGGGCCATCCAAGAGACCCAGTACTTC. It yields the protein CASSIDALAGAIQETQYF.

This sequence joins TRBV3-1 and TRBJ2-5; D assignment may be TRBD1 or TRBD2 (5 bases each). The CDR3 has 15 residues. Per germline, CDR1 LGHDT and CDR2 YNNKEL (reference sequence). V dropped 0 bases and J dropped 7 bases, with 15 bases sitting between them. The CDR3 region has the DNA TGTGCCAGCAGCCAAGATGAGGGACGATCCGGGACCCAGTACTTC. This encodes CASSQDEGRSGTQYF.

The V and J genes are TRBV3-1 and TRBJ2-1, with D possibly being TRBD2 (6 bases). The V and J ends lost 5 bases and 5 bases respectively, with 13 bases between them. Looked up from germline, CDR1 is LGHDT and CDR2 is YNNKEL (reference sequence). There are 14 residues in the CDR3. DNA of the CDR3: TGTGCCAGCAGCTCCCCCGGGGGTGACAATGAGCAGTTCTTC. Residues: CASSSPGGDNEQFF.

CDR3 residues: CASSLDGPGEKLFF. In DNA form, the CDR3 reads TGTGCCAGCAGCCTCGATGGCCCGGGCGAAAAACTGTTTTTT. The chain has TRBV3-1 and TRBJ1-4; no reliable D call. Germline V gene sequence: CDR1 LGHDT, CDR2 YNNKEL (reference sequence). The V and J ends lost 4 bases and 8 bases respectively, with 14 bases between them. The CDR3 has 14 residues.

V and J are TRBV24-1 and TRBJ2-1; the D gene is possibly TRBD1 (6 bases). Trimming shortened V by 5 bases and J by 8 bases, and 18 bases separated the two germline ends. Germline V gene lookup returns CDR1 KGHDR and CDR2 SFDVKD. CDR3 size: 15 residues. The DNA of the CDR3 is TGTGCCACCAGTGTAGGGCAGGGGTTACGCGATGAGCAGTTCTTC. Amino acid sequence: CATSVGQGLRDEQFF.

This clonotype was observed a single time. The chain employs TRBV2 and TRBJ2-3, with 8 bases matching TRBD1. The V gene end was trimmed by 7 bases and the J gene end by 2 bases; junction bases not matched to a gene: 5. The germline V gene has CDR1 SNHLY and CDR2 FYNNEI. This CDR3 contains 14 residues. CDR3 loop: CASKEQGVTDTQYF. The CDR3 nucleotides read TGTGCCAGCAAGGAACAGGGGGTCACAGATACGCAGTATTTT.

This clonotype was counted a single time. V gene TRBV19 combines with J gene TRBJ2-2; possible D gene TRBD2, 6 bases. The CDR3 extends over 17 amino acids. V dropped 5 bases and J dropped 2 bases, with 18 bases sitting between them. The V gene's germline CDR1 is LNHDA and CDR2 SQIVND (reference sequence). In nucleotides, the CDR3 is TGTGCCAGTAGTTCCTCCGGAGGGATCGATAACACCGGGGAGCTGTTTTTT. It yields the protein CASSSSGGIDNTGELFF.

The rearrangement joins TRBV20-1 to TRBJ2-5; the D gene is possibly TRBD1 (6 bases). The CDR3 has 17 amino acids. The germline V gene has CDR1 DFQATT and CDR2 SNEGSKA (reference sequence). V was cut by 0 bases and J by 4 bases, with 21 bases left in between. CDR3 sequence (DNA): TGCAGTGCTAGAGACCTCCTCCGGGACACCATCGGAGAGACCCAGTACTTC. Translation gives CSARDLLRDTIGETQYF.

The gene calls are TRBV7-2 and TRBJ2-5; possibly TRBD2 for D (6 bases). V lost 7 bases and J lost 1, with 19 bases in between. From germline, CDR1 is SGHTA and CDR2 FQGNSA. CDR3 length: 16 residues. Written as DNA, the CDR3 is TGTGCCAGCAACCAGGACTACGACATTCCCCAAGAGACCCAGTACTTC. It codes for CASNQDYDIPQETQYF.

The rearrangement links TRBV20-1 to TRBJ1-2; 7 positions agree with TRBD1. CDR3 length: 13 residues. Germline lookup yields CDR1 DFQATT and CDR2 SNEGSKA (reference sequence). V gave up 6 bases and J gave up 5 bases; unmatched junction bases: 9. CDR3 in amino acids: CSAFDREGYGYTF. The CDR3, as DNA: TGCAGTGCCTTTGACAGGGAGGGGTATGGCTACACCTTC.

The chain's CDR3 is CASSWDKDSPLHF. The CDR3, as DNA: TGCGCCAGCAGTTGGGACAAGGATTCACCCCTCCACTTT. The chain uses TRBV10-1 and TRBJ1-6; perhaps TRBD1 as D (6 bases). The CDR3 covers 13 residues. The germline gives CDR1 WNHNN, CDR2 SYGVQD (reference sequence). With 5 bases removed from V and 8 bases from J, the gap between germline ends came to 10 bases.

This rearrangement joins TRBV29-1 to TRBJ2-1; maybe TRBD2 (6 bases). The CDR3 extends over 14 amino acids. V shed 2 bases and J shed 2 bases, with 10 bases lying between them. Germline CDR1 is SQVTM and CDR2 is ANQGSEA. The CDR3 is CSVETREAYNEQFF. The DNA of the CDR3 is TGCAGCGTTGAAACGAGGGAGGCCTACAATGAGCAGTTCTTC.

The gene calls are TRBV5-1 and TRBJ1-4; the D is unclear. Trimming stripped 0 bases from V and 0 bases from J, with 3 bases between. Germline assignment: CDR1 SGHRS and CDR2 YFSETQ. This CDR3 has 14 residues. CDR3 region: CASSLGATNEKLFF. As DNA, the CDR3 is TGCGCCAGCAGCTTGGGAGCAACTAATGAAAAACTGTTTTTT.

This chain joins TRBV28 and TRBJ1-6, with 9 bases matching TRBD1. CDR1 MDHEN and CDR2 SYDVKM come from the germline V gene. The CDR3 consists of 15 residues. V trimming: 1 base; J trimming: 10 bases; junction bases outside the gene matches: 5. The CDR3 DNA follows: TGTGCCAGCAGTTTATCACAGGGGGCGAGGTCACCCCTCCACTTT. Protein product: CASSLSQGARSPLHF.

This clonotype was seen a single time. V and J are TRBV6-1 and TRBJ2-7; D unclear. The CDR3 covers 16 residues. Per the germline V gene, CDR1 is MNHNS and CDR2 is SASEGT. The ends were cut back, 1 base at V and 4 bases at J, with 17 bases in the middle. CDR3 protein: CASSEGTSTFEYEQYF. The CDR3 nucleotides read TGTGCCAGCAGTGAAGGGACCTCTACTTTCGAATACGAGCAGTACTTC.

This chain links TRBV6-4 with TRBJ2-2; TRBD2 matches 10 bases. This CDR3 spans 15 amino acids. Trimming cost V 3 bases and J 4 bases; bases outside gene matches: 2. Germline assignment: CDR1 MRHNA and CDR2 SNTAGT. The CDR3 DNA reads as TGTGCCAGCAGTGAACTAGCGGGGACCACCGGGGAGCTGTTTTTT. Its protein product is CASSELAGTTGELFF.

The genes are TRBV6-1 and TRBJ2-6, with D uncertain. In germline, CDR1 is MNHNS, CDR2 SASEGT. There are 17 residues in the CDR3. The V end lost 6 bases, the J end lost 0 bases, and 15 bases lay between the germline ends. Here the CDR3 DNA reads TGTGCCAGCAGACCGGGCCCTTCGGGCTCTGGGGCCAACGTCCTGACTTTC. This encodes CASRPGPSGSGANVLTF.